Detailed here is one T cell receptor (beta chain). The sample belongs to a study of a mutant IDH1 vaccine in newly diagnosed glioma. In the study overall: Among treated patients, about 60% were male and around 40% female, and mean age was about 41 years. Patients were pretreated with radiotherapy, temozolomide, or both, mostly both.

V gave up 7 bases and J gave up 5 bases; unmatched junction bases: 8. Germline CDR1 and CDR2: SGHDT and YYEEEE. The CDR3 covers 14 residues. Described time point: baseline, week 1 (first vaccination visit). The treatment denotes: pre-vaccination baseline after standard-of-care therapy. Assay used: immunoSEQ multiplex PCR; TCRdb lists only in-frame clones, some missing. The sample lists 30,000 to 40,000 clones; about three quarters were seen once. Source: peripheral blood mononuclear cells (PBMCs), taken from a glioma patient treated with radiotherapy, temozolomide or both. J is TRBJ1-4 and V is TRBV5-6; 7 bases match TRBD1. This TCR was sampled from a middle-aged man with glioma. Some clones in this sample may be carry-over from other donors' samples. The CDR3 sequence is CASSMGTANEKLFF. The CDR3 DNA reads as TGTGCCAGCTCTATGGGGACAGCGAATGAAAAACTGTTTTTT. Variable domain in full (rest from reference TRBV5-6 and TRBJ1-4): DAGVTQSPTHLIKTRGQQVTLRCSPKSGHDTVSWYQQALGQGPQFIFQYYEEEERQRGNFPDRFSGHQFPNYSSELNVNALLLGDSALYLCASSMGTANEKLFFGSGTQLSVL.